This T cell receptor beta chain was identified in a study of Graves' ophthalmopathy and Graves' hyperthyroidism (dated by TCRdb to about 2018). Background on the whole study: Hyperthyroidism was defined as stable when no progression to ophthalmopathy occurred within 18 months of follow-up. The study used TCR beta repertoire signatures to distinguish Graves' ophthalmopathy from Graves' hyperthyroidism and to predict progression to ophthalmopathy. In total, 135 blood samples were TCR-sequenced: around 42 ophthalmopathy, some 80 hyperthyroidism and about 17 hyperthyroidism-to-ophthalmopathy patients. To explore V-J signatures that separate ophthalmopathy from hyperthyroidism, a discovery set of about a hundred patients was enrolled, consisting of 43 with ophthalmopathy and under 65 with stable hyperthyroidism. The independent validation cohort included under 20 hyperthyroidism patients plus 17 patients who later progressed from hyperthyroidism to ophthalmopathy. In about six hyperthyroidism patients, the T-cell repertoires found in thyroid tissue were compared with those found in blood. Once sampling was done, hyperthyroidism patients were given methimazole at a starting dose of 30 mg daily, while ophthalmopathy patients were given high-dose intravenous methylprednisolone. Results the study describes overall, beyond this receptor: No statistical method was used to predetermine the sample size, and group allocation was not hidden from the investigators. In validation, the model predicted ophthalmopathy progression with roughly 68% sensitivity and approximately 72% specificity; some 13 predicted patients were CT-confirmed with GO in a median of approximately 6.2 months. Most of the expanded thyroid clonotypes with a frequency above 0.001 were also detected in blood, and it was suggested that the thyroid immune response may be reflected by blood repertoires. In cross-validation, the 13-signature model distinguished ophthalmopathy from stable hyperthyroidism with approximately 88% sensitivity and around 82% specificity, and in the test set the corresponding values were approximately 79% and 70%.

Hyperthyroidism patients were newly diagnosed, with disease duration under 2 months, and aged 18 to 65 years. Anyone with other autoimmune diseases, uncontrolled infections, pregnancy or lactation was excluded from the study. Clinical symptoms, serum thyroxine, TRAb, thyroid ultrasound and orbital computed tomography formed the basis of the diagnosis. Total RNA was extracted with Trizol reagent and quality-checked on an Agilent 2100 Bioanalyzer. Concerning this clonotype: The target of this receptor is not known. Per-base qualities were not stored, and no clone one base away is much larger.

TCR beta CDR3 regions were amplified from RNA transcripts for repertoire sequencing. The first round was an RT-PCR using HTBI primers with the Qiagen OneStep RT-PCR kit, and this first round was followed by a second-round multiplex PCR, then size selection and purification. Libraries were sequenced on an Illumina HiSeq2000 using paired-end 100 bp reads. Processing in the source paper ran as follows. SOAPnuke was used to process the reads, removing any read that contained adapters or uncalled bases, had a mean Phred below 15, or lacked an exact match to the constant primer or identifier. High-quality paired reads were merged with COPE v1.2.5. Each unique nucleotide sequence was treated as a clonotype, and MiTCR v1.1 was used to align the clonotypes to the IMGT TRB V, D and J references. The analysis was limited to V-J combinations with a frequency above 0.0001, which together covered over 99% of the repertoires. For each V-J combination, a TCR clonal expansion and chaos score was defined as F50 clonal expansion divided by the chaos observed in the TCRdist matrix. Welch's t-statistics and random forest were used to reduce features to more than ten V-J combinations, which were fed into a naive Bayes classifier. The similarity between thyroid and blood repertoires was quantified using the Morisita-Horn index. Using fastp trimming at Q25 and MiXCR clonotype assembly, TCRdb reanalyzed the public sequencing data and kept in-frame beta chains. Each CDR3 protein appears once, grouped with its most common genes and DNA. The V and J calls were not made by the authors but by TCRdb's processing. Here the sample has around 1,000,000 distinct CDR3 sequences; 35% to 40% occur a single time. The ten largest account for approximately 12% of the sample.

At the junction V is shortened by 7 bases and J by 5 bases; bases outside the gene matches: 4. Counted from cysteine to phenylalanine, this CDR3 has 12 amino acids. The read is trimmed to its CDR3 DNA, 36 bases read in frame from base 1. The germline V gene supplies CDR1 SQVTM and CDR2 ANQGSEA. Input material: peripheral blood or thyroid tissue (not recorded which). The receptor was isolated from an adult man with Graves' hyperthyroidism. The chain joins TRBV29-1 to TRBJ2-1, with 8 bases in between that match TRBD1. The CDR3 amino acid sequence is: CSADRGHNEQFF. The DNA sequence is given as TGCAGCGCTGACAGGGGACACAATGAGCAGTTCTTC.